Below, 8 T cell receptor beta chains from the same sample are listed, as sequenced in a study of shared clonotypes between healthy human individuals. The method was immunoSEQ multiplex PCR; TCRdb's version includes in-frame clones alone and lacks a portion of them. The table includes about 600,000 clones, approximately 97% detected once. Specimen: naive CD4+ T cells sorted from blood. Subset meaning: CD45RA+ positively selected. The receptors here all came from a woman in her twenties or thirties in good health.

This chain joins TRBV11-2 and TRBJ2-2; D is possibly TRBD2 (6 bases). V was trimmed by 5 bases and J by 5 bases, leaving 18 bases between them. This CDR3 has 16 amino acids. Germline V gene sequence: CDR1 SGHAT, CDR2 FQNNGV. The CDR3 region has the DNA TGTGCCAGCAGCACAACTAGCAGGAGGGGAACCGGGGAGCTGTTTTTT. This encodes CASSTTSRRGTGELFF.

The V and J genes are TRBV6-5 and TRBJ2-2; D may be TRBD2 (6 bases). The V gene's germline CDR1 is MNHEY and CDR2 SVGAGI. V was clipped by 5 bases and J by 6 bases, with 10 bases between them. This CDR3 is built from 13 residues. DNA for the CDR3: TGTGCCAGCAGTACTACTAGCCCCGGGGAGCTGTTTTTT. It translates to CASSTTSPGELFF.

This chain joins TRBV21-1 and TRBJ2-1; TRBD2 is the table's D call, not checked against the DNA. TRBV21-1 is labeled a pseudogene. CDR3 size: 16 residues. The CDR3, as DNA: TGTGCCAGCAGCCAACCACGGGGGGGTAACAGGAATGAGCAGTTCTTC. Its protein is CASSQPRGGNRNEQFF.

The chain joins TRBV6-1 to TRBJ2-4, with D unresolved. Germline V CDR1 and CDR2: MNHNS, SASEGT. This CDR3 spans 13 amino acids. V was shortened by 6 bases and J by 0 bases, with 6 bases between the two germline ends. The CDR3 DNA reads TGTGCCAGCAGGCTCATAGCCAAAAACATTCAGTACTTC. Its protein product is CASRLIAKNIQYF.

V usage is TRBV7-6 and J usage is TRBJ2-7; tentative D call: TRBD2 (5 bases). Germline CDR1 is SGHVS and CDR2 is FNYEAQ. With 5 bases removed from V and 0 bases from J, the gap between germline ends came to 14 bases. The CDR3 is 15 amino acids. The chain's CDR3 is CASSPPGYRSYEQYF. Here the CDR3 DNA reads TGTGCCAGCAGCCCTCCGGGATACCGCTCCTACGAGCAGTACTTC.

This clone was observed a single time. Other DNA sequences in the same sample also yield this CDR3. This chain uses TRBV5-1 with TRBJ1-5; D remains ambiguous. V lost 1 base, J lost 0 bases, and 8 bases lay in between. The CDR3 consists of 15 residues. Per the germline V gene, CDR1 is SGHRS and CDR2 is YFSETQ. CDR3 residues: CASSLSDYSNQPQHF. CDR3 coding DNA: TGCGCCAGCAGCTTGTCTGATTATAGCAATCAGCCCCAGCATTTT.

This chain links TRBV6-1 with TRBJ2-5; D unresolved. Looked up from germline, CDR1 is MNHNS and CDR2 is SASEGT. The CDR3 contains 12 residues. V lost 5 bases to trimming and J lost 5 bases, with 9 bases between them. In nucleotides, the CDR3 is TGTGCCAGCAGTCGAAAAAAGGAGACCCAGTACTTC. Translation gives CASSRKKETQYF.

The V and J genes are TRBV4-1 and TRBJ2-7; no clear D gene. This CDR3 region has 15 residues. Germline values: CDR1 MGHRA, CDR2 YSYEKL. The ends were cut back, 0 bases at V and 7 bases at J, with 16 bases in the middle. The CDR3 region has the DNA TGCGCCAGCAGCCAAGATATATCGGGTTCTGGGGAGCAGTACTTC. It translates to CASSQDISGSGEQYF.